Listed below are T cell receptor beta chains from one sample, sequenced in a study of Ad26.COV2.S vaccination and SARS-CoV-2 variants. Sequenced by immunoSEQ multiplex PCR; TCRdb stores in-frame clones only, minus some. The sample has roughly 350,000 clones; 75% to 90% are singletons. The sequenced sample was peripheral blood, obtained in a trial of Ad26.COV2.S vaccine versus placebo. All receptors come from a person aged 18 to 59 who received the Ad26.COV2.S COVID-19 vaccine or a placebo. The CDR3 runs from the conserved cysteine through the conserved F or W. The D gene is left open where the match is weak. The size entry is marked missing in some rows and otherwise reads once, few, many or a size class.

v_call	clone_size	j_call	d_call	cdr3_nt	cdr3_aa
TRBV10-3	-	TRBJ2-7	-	TGTGCCATCAGCCCACAGGATCTAGGATACGAGCAGTACTTC	CAISPQDLGYEQYF
TRBV28	-	TRBJ2-1	TRBD2	TGTGCCAGCAGTTATTCCCTTGGGACTAGCGGGAGCTCCTACAATGAGCAGTTCTTC	CASSYSLGTSGSSYNEQFF
TRBV19	-	TRBJ2-1	-	TGTGCCAGTAGTATAGATTTCGGGAGCCGATACTCCAATGAGCAGTTCTTC	CASSIDFGSRYSNEQFF
TRBV5-6	-	TRBJ2-7	-	TGTGCCAGCAGCTTGGAATCTTGGAGCGAGCAGTACTTC	CASSLESWSEQYF
TRBV5-6	-	TRBJ2-2	-	TGTGCCAGCAGCTTGGGAGGGAGATGGACCGGGGAGCTGTTTTTT	CASSLGGRWTGELFF
TRBV3-1/TRBV3-2	-	TRBJ1-1	-	TGTGCCAGCAGCCAAGAGAGGACTGAAGCTTTCTTT	CASSQERTEAFF
TRBV2	-	TRBJ2-1	-	TGTGCCAGCAGGAACACCTATTTGATCAATGAGCAGTTCTTC	CASRNTYLINEQFF
TRBV28	-	TRBJ2-7	TRBD1	TGTGCCAGCAGTCCCGGGACAGGGGGACTCACCGGGGAGCAGTACTTC	CASSPGTGGLTGEQYF
TRBV5-6	-	TRBJ2-6	-	TGTGCCACCTCAAACTCTGGGGCCAACGTCCTGACTTTC	CATSNSGANVLTF
TRBV28	-	TRBJ1-5	-	TGTGCCAGCAGTCCGGGTCCAGGGGAGGGCAATCAGCCCCAGCATTTT	CASSPGPGEGNQPQHF
TRBV11-1	-	TRBJ2-2	-	TGTGCCAGCAGCTTAGACAGGGAGGCCGGGGAGCTGTTTTTT	CASSLDREAGELFF
TRBV10-3	-	TRBJ1-1	TRBD1	TGTGCCAGCACCGGGACAGGGATGAACACTGAAGCTTTCTTT	CASTGTGMNTEAFF
TRBV2	-	TRBJ2-3	TRBD1	TGTGCCAGCCGAGCAGACAGGGCCGAGGGAGATACGCAGTATTTT	CASRADRAEGDTQYF
TRBV7-9	-	TRBJ1-5	TRBD1	TGTGCCAGCAGCGATGACAGGGTCCATAATCAGCCCCAGCATTTT	CASSDDRVHNQPQHF
TRBV10-1	-	TRBJ2-7	TRBD1	TGCGCCAGCAGTGAAAGGACAGGCGCGATCTACGAGCAGTACTTC	CASSERTGAIYEQYF
TRBV5-4	once	TRBJ2-7	-	TGTGCCAGCAGCGCAGGACCCTTACTCTCCTACGAGCAGTACTTC	CASSAGPLLSYEQYF
TRBV12-3/TRBV12-4	-	TRBJ1-2	TRBD1	TGTGCCAGCAGTGTACAGGGGATCTATGGCTACACCTTC	CASSVQGIYGYTF
TRBV14	-	TRBJ2-5	-	TGTGCCAGCAGCCAAGAGTGGGAGACCCAGTACTTC	CASSQEWETQYF
TRBV5-1	-	TRBJ2-1	TRBD2	TGCGCCAGCAGCTTGGAACTAGCGGACAATGAGCAGTTCTTC	CASSLELADNEQFF
TRBV7-6	-	TRBJ2-5	-	TGTGCCAGCAGCTCCCTCCGGGGCAGTGGGGAGACCCAGTACTTC	CASSSLRGSGETQYF
TRBV3-1/TRBV3-2	-	TRBJ1-3	-	TGTGCCAGCAGCCAAGGGGAAAACACCATATATTTT	CASSQGENTIYF
TRBV10-2	-	TRBJ2-1	-	TGCGCCAGCAGTGACCCAATCCAGCAGTTCTTC	CASSDPIQQFF
TRBV29-1	-	TRBJ2-1	-	TGCAGCGTTGAAGGTGTTAATGAGCAGTTCTTC	CSVEGVNEQFF
TRBV4-3	-	TRBJ1-6	-	TGCGCCAGCAGCCAAGATGGGGCAGGGACGAATTCACCCCTCCACTTT	CASSQDGAGTNSPLHF
TRBV19	-	TRBJ2-2	-	TGTGCCAGTAGTAACGAAGGGAATGTGGCCGGGGAGCTGTTTTTT	CASSNEGNVAGELFF
TRBV6-5	-	TRBJ2-7	TRBD1	TGTGCCAGCAGTTTCCTCGGGACAGGGAGGCACGAGCAGTACTTC	CASSFLGTGRHEQYF
TRBV10-2	-	TRBJ2-1	-	TGCGCCAGCAGTGCGGGGCAAAGCTCCTACAATGAGCAGTTCTTC	CASSAGQSSYNEQFF
TRBV11-2	-	TRBJ1-2	-	TGTGCCAGCAGTCAGTCGGCCGGCGGCTACACCTTC	CASSQSAGGYTF
TRBV5-6	-	TRBJ2-7	TRBD1	TGTGCCAGCAGCTGGACAGGGATGCGGGAATCTTCCTACGAGCAGTACTTC	CASSWTGMRESSYEQYF
TRBV28	-	TRBJ1-4	TRBD1	TGTGCCAGCAGTTCGTCTAACCCAGGGGGGAAACTGTTTTTT	CASSSSNPGGKLFF
TRBV9	-	TRBJ1-4	TRBD1	TGTGCCAGCTCGAGGGGGGACAGGGATAATGAAAAACTGTTTTTT	CASSRGDRDNEKLFF
TRBV4-2	-	TRBJ1-1	-	TGTGCCAGCAGTGCGGGACACTCGAATACTGAAGCTTTCTTT	CASSAGHSNTEAFF